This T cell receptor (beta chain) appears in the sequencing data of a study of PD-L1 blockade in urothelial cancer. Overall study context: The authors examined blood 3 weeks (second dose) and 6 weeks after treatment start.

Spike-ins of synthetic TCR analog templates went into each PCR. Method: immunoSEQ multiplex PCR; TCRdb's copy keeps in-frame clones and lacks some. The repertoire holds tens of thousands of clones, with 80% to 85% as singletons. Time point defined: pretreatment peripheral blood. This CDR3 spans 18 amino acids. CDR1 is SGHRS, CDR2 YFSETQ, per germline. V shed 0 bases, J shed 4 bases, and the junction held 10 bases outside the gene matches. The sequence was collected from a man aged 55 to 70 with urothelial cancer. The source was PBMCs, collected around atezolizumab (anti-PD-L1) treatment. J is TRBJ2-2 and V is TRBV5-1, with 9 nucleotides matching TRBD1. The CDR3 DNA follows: TGCGCCAGCAGCTTGGCCGGACAGGGGATGGCGACCACCGGGGAGCTGTTTTTT. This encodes CASSLAGQGMATTGELFF.